Below, one T cell receptor (beta chain) is given with its context. Its antigen is unknown. The assay was immunoSEQ multiplex PCR, and TCRdb's table has in-frame clones only and misses some. This repertoire shows tens of thousands of clones, about three quarters found once; its top ten account for around 6.6%. The data belong to a study of T cell responses to AZD1222 COVID-19 vaccine. General study points: The breadth and depth of Spike-specific TCRs increased once two AZD1222 doses had been given. AZD1222 recipients seropositive at baseline numbered only six.

J lost 8 bases, V lost 10 bases, and 10 bases had no gene match. CDR1 and CDR2 from the germline V gene are ENHRY and SYGVKD. CDR3 length: 13 residues. The chain couples TRBV10-3 to TRBJ1-2; 10 bases are a match to TRBD1. Source: peripheral blood, taken on day 0 of AZD1222 vaccination. This TCR came from an adult in good health. The CDR3 DNA sequence: TGTGCCAAACGGGCAGGACAGGGGGGCGGCTACACCTTC. It specifies CAKRAGQGGGYTF.